The table lists the clone carrying this T cell receptor (beta chain) with a count of one. In the original analysis: Amplified reference gene primers provided the basis for estimating nucleated cell counts. Measured with immunoSEQ multiplex PCR; TCRdb has only the in-frame clones, and not every one. The V and J calls and clone size come from that table; D and trimming were worked out from the DNA. Among 25,000 to 35,000 clones, approximately 90% were seen once, and the ten largest hold roughly 15%. This sample is drawn from a study of blood T cell repertoires in COVID-19. Germline assignment: CDR1 MNHEY and CDR2 SVGAGI. Trimming removed 4 bases at V and 4 bases at J, with 8 bases between. The CDR3 totals 13 residues.

The receptor was derived from a man of 80 years or more with acute or convalescent COVID-19. The gene calls are TRBV6-5 and TRBJ2-1; D perhaps matches TRBD1 (5 bases). The specimen sequenced was peripheral blood. In DNA, the CDR3 is TGTGCCAGCAGTTTTACAGGTTACAATGAGCAGTTCTTC. Encoded protein: CASSFTGYNEQFF.